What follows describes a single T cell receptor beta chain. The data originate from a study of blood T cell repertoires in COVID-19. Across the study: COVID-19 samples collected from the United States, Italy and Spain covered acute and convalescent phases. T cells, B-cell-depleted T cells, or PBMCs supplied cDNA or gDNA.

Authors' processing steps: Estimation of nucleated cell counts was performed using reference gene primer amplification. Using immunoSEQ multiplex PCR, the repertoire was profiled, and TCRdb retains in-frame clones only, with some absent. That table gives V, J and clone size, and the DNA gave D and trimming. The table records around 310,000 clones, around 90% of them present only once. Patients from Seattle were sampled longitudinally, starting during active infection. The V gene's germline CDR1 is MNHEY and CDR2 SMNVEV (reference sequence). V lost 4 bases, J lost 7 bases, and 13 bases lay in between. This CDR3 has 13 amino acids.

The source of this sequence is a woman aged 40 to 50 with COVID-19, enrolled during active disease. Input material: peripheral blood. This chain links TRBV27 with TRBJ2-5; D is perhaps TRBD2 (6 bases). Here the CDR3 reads CASSSDYKGTQYF. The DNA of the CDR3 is TGTGCCAGCAGTTCGGACTATAAAGGGACCCAGTACTTC.